The rows below give T cell receptor beta chains drawn from one sample of a study of blood T cells in healthy people across ages. TCRdb analysed the 5' RACE reads with MiXCR anew, one entry per CDR3 protein. Of 1,300,000 or so distinct CDR3 sequences in the sample, approximately 59% were seen once. The sequenced material came from blood. The receptor source for this set is a man younger than 35 in good health. The CDR3 runs from the conserved cysteine through the conserved F or W. Fields, in order: clone size, V gene, D gene, J gene, CDR3 protein, CDR3 DNA. The D gene is left open where the match is weak. The size of a clone is reported for some rows only, either as once, few or many, or as a class for expanded clones.

>NA|TRBV12-3/TRBV12-4|NA|TRBJ2-3
CASSLGVALGRTTDTQYF
TGTGCCAGCAGTTTAGGGGTGGCACTAGGAAGAACCACAGATACGCAGTATTTT
>NA|TRBV5-1|TRBD1|TRBJ2-7
CASSFPQGSAEQYF
TGCGCCAGCAGCTTTCCACAGGGGTCCGCCGAGCAGTACTTC
>NA|TRBV5-1|TRBD1|TRBJ2-7
CASSLQGVYGEQYF
TGCGCCAGCAGCTTGCAGGGGGTCTACGGCGAGCAGTACTTC
>NA|TRBV20-1|NA|TRBJ2-5
CSARDLRVGAETQYF
TGCAGTGCTAGAGATCTGCGAGTTGGGGCAGAGACCCAGTACTTC
>few|TRBV5-1|NA|TRBJ2-1
CATGSLAGDEQFF
TGCGCCACCGGATCCCTAGCAGGGGATGAGCAGTTCTTC
>once|TRBV5-1|NA|TRBJ2-2
CASREGGANTGELFF
TGCGCCAGTCGCGAAGGGGGAGCGAACACCGGGGAGCTGTTTTTT
>few|TRBV29-1|NA|TRBJ2-7
CSGTLDSPNGEQYF
TGCAGCGGCACACTGGACAGCCCCAATGGGGAGCAGTACTTC
>NA|TRBV3-1|NA|TRBJ1-3
CASSPMAGSGNTIYF
TGTGCCAGCAGTCCAATGGCAGGTTCCGGAAACACCATATATTTT
>few|TRBV12-3/TRBV12-4|NA|TRBJ2-7
CASSSTGLSYEQYF
TGTGCCAGCAGTTCCACAGGTCTCTCCTACGAGCAGTACTTC
>NA|TRBV7-8|TRBD2|TRBJ2-1
CASSLDGGRPQNEQFF
TGTGCCAGCAGCTTAGATGGCGGGAGGCCTCAGAATGAGCAGTTCTTC
>once|TRBV2|NA|TRBJ2-2
CASSARGTREAGELFF
TGTGCCAGCAGTGCCCGGGGAACTAGGGAGGCCGGGGAGCTGTTTTTT
>NA|TRBV5-1|NA|TRBJ1-2
CASSLADSSNYGYTF
TGCGCCAGCAGCTTGGCCGACAGTTCTAACTATGGCTACACCTTC
>once|TRBV4-1|NA|TRBJ2-5
CASSQSAHGRQATQYF
TGCGCCAGCAGCCAATCTGCTCACGGCCGACAGGCGACCCAGTACTTC
>few|TRBV29-1|NA|TRBJ1-2
CSAPAGGRYTF
TGCAGCGCCCCGGCCGGGGGACGGTACACCTTC
>NA|TRBV6-1|NA|TRBJ1-5
CATIPIHSNQPQHF
TGTGCCACCATTCCCATCCATAGCAATCAGCCCCAGCATTTT
>few|TRBV4-1|NA|TRBJ2-1
CATMDGHNEQFF
TGCGCCACCATGGACGGCCACAATGAGCAGTTCTTC
>NA|TRBV5-5|TRBD1|TRBJ1-3
CASSRDSVSGNTIYF
TGTGCCAGCAGTCGGGACAGCGTCTCTGGAAACACCATATATTTT
>NA|TRBV12-3/TRBV12-4|NA|TRBJ2-5
CASTWTAQETQYF
TGTGCCAGCACCTGGACAGCCCAAGAGACCCAGTACTTC
>NA|TRBV20-1|NA|TRBJ2-7
CSASRGGSAYEQYF
TGCAGTGCTAGTAGGGGAGGATCTGCCTACGAGCAGTACTTC
>NA|TRBV28|TRBD2|TRBJ2-1
CASQGGLAGYNEQFF
TGTGCCTCACAAGGCGGACTAGCGGGTTACAATGAGCAGTTCTTC
>NA|TRBV7-2|NA|TRBJ2-7
CASSAPSPEQYF
TGTGCCAGCAGCGCCCCCAGTCCCGAGCAGTACTTC
>NA|TRBV5-1|TRBD1|TRBJ2-7
CASSPFRGTDSYEQYF
TGCGCCAGCAGCCCGTTTAGGGGGACAGACTCCTACGAGCAGTACTTC
>once|TRBV4-1|TRBD2|TRBJ2-3
CASSQPSGGENTQYF
TGCGCCAGCAGCCAACCTAGCGGGGGGGAAAATACGCAGTATTTT
>few|TRBV6-5|NA|TRBJ2-1
CASRTGIGEQFF
TGTGCCAGCAGGACAGGTATTGGTGAGCAGTTCTTC
>NA|TRBV27|TRBD2|TRBJ2-1
CASSLRGSPTLLFF
TGTGCCAGCAGTTTACGCGGGAGCCCTACTCTACTGTTCTTC
>once|TRBV25-1|NA|TRBJ2-1
CASSESRDWNNEQFF
TGTGCCAGCAGTGAATCCCGAGACTGGAACAATGAGCAGTTCTTC
>NA|TRBV4-1|TRBD1|TRBJ1-5
CASGRTGGAGQPQHF
TGCGCCAGCGGTAGGACAGGGGGCGCGGGTCAGCCCCAGCATTTT
>NA|TRBV6-5|NA|TRBJ2-7
CASSYSIERQTQYF
TGTGCCAGCAGTTACTCGATAGAGAGGCAAACCCAGTACTTC
>NA|TRBV4-3|TRBD2|TRBJ2-1
CASSQEIAGAYNEQFF
TGCGCCAGCAGCCAAGAGATAGCGGGGGCTTACAATGAGCAGTTCTTC
>NA|TRBV7-9|TRBD2|TRBJ2-4
CASSFAPGGRAIIQYF
TGTGCCAGCAGCTTCGCCCCTGGCGGGAGGGCCATTATTCAGTACTTC
>NA|TRBV7-9|NA|TRBJ1-5
CASSQAGGSNQPQHF
TGTGCCAGCAGTCAAGCGGGTGGGAGCAATCAGCCCCAGCATTTT
>NA|TRBV12-3/TRBV12-4|NA|TRBJ1-2
CASSPLAGQGGYTF
TGTGCCAGCAGCCCCCTAGCGGGACAAGGAGGCTACACCTTC
>NA|TRBV18|NA|TRBJ1-6
CASSPEGGGSPLHF
TGTGCCAGCTCACCAGAGGGCGGAGGTTCACCCCTCCACTTT